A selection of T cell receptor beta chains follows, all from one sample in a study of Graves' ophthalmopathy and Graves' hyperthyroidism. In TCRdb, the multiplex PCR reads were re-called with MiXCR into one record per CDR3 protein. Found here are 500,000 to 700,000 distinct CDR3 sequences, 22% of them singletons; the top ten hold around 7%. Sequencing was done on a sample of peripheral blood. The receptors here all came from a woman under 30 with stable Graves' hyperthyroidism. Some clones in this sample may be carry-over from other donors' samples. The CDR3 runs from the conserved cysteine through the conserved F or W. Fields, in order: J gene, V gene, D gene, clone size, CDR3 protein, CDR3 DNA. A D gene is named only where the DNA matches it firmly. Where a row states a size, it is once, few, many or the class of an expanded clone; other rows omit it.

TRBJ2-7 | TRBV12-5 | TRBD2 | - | CASGPGLAYEQYF | TGTGCTAGTGGTCCAGGACTAGCCTACGAGCAGTACTTC
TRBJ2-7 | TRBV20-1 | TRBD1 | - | CSAKDRDSFYEQYF | TGCAGTGCCAAGGACAGGGACAGCTTCTACGAGCAGTACTTC
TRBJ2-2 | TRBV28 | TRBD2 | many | CASSTASSGYTGELFF | TGTGCCAGCAGTACCGCCTCTAGCGGATACACCGGGGAGCTGTTTTTT
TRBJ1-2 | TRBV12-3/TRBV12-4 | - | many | CASRPSVTYGYTF | TGTGCCAGCAGGCCCTCGGTTACCTATGGCTACACCTTC
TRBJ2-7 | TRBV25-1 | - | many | CASRAGTHYGEQYF | TGTGCCAGCAGGGCCGGGACACACTACGGTGAGCAGTACTTC
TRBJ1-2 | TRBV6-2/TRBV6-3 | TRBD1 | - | CASSSGTEFGYTF | TGTGCCAGCAGTTCCGGGACAGAGTTTGGCTACACCTTC
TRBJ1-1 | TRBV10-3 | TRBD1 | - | CAISDIKTGWRTEAFF | TGTGCCATCAGTGACATCAAGACAGGGTGGAGGACTGAAGCTTTCTTT
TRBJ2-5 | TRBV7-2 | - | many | CASSRAVGYQETQYF | TGTGCCAGCAGCCGTGCGGTGGGTTATCAAGAGACCCAGTACTTC
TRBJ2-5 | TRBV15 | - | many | CATSRGAETQYF | TGTGCCACCAGCAGGGGGGCCGAGACCCAGTACTTC
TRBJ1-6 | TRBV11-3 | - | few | CASSSSGTSSPLHF | TGTGCCAGCAGCTCGTCCGGGACATCTTCACCCCTCCACTTT
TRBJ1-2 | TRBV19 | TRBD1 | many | CASSIRGSWTGGSGYTF | TGTGCCAGTAGTATTCGCGGTAGTTGGACAGGGGGAAGCGGCTACACCTTC
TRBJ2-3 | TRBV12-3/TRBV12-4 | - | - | CASSPEDTQYF | TGTGCCAGCAGCCCGGAAGATACGCAGTATTTT
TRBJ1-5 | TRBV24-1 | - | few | CATSDSRDSNQPQHF | TGTGCCACCAGTGACTCGAGGGATAGCAATCAGCCCCAGCATTTT
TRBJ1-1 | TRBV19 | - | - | CASRFRDGGTEAFF | TGTGCCAGTAGGTTCCGGGACGGGGGCACTGAAGCTTTCTTT
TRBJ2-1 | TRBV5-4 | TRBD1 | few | CASSLLPGQGERNEQFF | TGTGCCAGCAGCTTGCTCCCGGGACAGGGAGAGAGGAATGAGCAGTTCTTC
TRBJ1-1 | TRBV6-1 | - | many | CASRTVFMNTEAFF | TGTGCCAGCAGGACGGTCTTCATGAACACTGAAGCTTTCTTT
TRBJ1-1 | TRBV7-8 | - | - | CASSRRGRGTEAFF | TGTGCCAGCAGTAGGAGGGGGAGGGGCACTGAAGCTTTCTTT
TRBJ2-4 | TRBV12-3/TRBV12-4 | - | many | CASSFVGSNIQYF | TGTGCCAGCAGTTTTGTAGGGTCAAACATTCAGTACTTC
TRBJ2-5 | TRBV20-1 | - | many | CSAWDFQETQYF | TGCAGTGCTTGGGACTTTCAAGAGACCCAGTACTTC
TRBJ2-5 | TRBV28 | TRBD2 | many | CASSFTSGRASETQYF | TGTGCCAGCAGTTTCACTAGCGGGAGGGCCTCGGAGACCCAGTACTTC
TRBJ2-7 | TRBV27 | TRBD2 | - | CASSMGLAGGYEQYF | TGTGCCAGTAGCATGGGACTAGCGGGAGGGTACGAGCAGTACTTC
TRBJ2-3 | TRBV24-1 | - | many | CATSDFGAAASTDTQYF | TGTGCCACCAGTGATTTTGGTGCGGCGGCAAGCACAGATACGCAGTATTTT
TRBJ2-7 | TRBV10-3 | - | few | CAISDGGAYEQYF | TGTGCCATCAGTGACGGAGGTGCCTACGAGCAGTACTTC
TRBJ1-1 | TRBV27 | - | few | CAGNPPYTDTLSNTEAFF | TGTGCCGGGAACCCCCCATATACGGACACCCTCTCGAACACTGAAGCTTTCTTT
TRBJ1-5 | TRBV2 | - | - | CASSPTETLNQPQHF | TGTGCCAGCAGCCCTACAGAGACCCTCAATCAGCCCCAGCATTTT
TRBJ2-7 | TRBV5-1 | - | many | CASSTTGPSIGYEQYF | TGCGCCAGCAGCACGACGGGACCCTCAATCGGATACGAGCAGTACTTC
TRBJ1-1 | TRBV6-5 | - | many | CASSYSRGFGTEAFF | TGTGCCAGCAGTTACTCCAGGGGTTTTGGCACTGAAGCTTTCTTT
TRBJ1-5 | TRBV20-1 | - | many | CSAVNSYSNQPQHF | TGCAGTGCGGTAAACAGCTATAGCAATCAGCCCCAGCATTTT
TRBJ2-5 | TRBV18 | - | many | CASSPYRSETQYF | TGTGCCAGCTCACCCTATCGATCAGAGACCCAGTACTTC
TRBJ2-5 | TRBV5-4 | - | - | CASSPRRGQETQYF | TGTGCCAGCAGCCCCCGCAGGGGCCAAGAGACCCAGTACTTC
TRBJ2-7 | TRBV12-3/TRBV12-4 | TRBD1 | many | CASSSHSGGKYEQYF | TGTGCCAGCAGTTCTCACTCAGGGGGCAAGTACGAGCAGTACTTC
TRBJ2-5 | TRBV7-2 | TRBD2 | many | CASSQGLAGETQYF | TGTGCCAGCAGCCAGGGACTAGCGGGAGAGACCCAGTACTTC
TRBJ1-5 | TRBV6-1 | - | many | CASSPQGTGQPQHF | TGTGCCAGCAGTCCACAGGGTACAGGTCAGCCCCAGCATTTT
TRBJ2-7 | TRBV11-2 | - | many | CASSLVRTPYEQYF | TGTGCCAGCAGCTTAGTCCGGACTCCCTACGAGCAGTACTTC
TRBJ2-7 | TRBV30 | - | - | CAWSVSWGAYEQYF | TGTGCCTGGAGTGTTTCGTGGGGAGCCTACGAGCAGTACTTC
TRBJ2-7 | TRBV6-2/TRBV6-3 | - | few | CASSYSEASYEQYF | TGTGCCAGCAGTTACTCGGAAGCCTCCTACGAGCAGTACTTC
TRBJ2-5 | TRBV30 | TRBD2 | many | CAWRTTGLGKETQYF | TGTGCCTGGAGGACTACGGGACTAGGAAAAGAGACCCAGTACTTC
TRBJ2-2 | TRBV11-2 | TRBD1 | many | CASSRIDRGITGELFF | TGTGCCAGCAGCCGAATCGACAGGGGAATCACCGGGGAGCTGTTTTTT
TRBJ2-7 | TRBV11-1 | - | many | CASSNIRAPYEQYF | TGTGCCAGCAGCAACATCCGGGCCCCCTACGAGCAGTACTTC
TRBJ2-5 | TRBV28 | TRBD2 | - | CASSLPSSGTGAQYF | TGTGCCAGCAGTTTACCGTCTAGCGGGACTGGGGCCCAGTACTTC
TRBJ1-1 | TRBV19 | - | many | CASTQVDQAGEAFF | TGTGCCAGTACCCAGGTGGACCAGGCGGGTGAAGCTTTCTTT
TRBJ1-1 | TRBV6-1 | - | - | CASSEGLGRRTEAFF | TGTGCCAGCAGTGAGGGACTCGGCCGGCGAACTGAAGCTTTCTTT
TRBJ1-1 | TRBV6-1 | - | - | CASSPRDKEEAFF | TGTGCCAGCAGTCCTAGGGACAAGGAGGAAGCTTTCTTT
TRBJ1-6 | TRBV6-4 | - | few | CASSYRSSYNSPLHF | TGTGCCAGCAGTTACCGGAGCTCCTATAATTCACCCCTCCACTTT
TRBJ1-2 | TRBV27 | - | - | CASSLQGNSYTF | TGTGCCAGCAGTTTACAGGGTAATTCCTACACCTTC
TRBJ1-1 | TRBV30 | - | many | CARSSRTEAFF | TGTGCCCGAAGTAGCCGCACTGAAGCTTTCTTT
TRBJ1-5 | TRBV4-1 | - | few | CASSQDGGLSNQPQHF | TGCGCCAGCAGCCAAGACGGGGGGCTTAGCAATCAGCCCCAGCATTTT
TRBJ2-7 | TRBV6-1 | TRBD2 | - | CASRDVRGLAVNEQYF | TGTGCCAGCAGGGACGTACGTGGTCTAGCGGTAAACGAGCAGTACTTC
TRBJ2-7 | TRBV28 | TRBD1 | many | CASRGQAWTYEQYF | TGTGCCAGCAGAGGACAGGCGTGGACCTACGAGCAGTACTTC
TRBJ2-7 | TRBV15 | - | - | CATSRDPTAYEQYF | TGTGCCACCAGCAGAGATCCGACGGCCTACGAGCAGTACTTC
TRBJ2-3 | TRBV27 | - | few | CASSHTGLGGVDTQYF | TGTGCCAGCAGTCACACGGGGCTAGGGGGGGTAGATACGCAGTATTTT
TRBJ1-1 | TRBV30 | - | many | CTWRGGRKNTEAFF | TGTACCTGGAGGGGGGGCAGAAAGAACACTGAAGCTTTCTTT
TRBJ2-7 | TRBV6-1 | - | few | CASSDDMAWNDQYF | TGTGCCAGCAGTGACGACATGGCTTGGAACGATCAGTACTTC
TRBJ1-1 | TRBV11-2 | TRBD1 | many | CASSLDAGGAAEAFF | TGTGCCAGCAGCTTAGACGCAGGGGGCGCCGCTGAAGCTTTCTTT
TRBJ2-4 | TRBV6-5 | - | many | CASSYGLDLAKNIQYF | TGTGCCAGCAGTTACGGGCTAGATCTAGCCAAAAACATTCAGTACTTC
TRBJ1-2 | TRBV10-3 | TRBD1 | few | CAIKNTGAYGYTF | TGTGCCATCAAGAACACAGGGGCCTATGGCTACACCTTC
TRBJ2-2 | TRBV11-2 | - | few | CASSLSGGTGELFF | TGTGCCAGCAGCTTATCAGGGGGGACCGGGGAGCTGTTTTTT
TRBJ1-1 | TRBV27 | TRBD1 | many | CASSGDRVGITEAFF | TGTGCCAGCAGTGGCGACAGGGTCGGTATTACTGAAGCTTTCTTT
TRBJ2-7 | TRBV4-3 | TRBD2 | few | CASSQAASGAYEQYF | TGCGCCAGCAGCCAAGCCGCTAGCGGGGCCTACGAGCAGTACTTC